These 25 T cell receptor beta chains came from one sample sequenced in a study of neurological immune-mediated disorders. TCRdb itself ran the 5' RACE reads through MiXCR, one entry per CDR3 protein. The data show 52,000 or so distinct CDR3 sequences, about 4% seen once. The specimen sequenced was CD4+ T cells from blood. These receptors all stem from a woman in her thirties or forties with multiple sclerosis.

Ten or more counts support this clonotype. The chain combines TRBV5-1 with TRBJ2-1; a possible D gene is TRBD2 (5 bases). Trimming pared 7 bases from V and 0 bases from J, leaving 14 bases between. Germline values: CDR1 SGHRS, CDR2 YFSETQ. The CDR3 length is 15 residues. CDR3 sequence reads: CASYGLTSSYNEQFF. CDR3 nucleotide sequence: TGCGCCAGCTATGGACTGACGAGCTCCTACAATGAGCAGTTCTTC.

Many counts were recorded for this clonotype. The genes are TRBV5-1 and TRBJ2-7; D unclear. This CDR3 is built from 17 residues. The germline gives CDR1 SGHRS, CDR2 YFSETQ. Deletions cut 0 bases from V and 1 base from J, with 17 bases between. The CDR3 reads CASSLEGLALGSYEQYF. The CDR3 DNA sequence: TGCGCCAGCAGCTTGGAGGGATTGGCATTAGGGTCCTACGAGCAGTACTTC.

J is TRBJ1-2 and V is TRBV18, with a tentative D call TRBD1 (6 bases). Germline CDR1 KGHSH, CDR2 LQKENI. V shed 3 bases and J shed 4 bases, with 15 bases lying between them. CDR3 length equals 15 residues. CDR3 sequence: CASSPAGTILYGYTF. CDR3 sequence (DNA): TGTGCCAGCTCACCCGCCGGGACAATACTCTATGGCTACACCTTC.

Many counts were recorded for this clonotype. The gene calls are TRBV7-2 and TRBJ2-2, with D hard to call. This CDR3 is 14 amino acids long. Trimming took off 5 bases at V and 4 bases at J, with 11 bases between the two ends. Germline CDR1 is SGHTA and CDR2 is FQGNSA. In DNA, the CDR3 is TGTGCCAGCAGCCCAGCGTGGAGCACCGGGGAGCTGTTTTTT. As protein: CASSPAWSTGELFF. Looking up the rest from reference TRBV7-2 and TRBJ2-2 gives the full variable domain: GAGVSQSPSNKVTEKGKDVELRCDPISGHTALYWYRQSLGQGLEFLIYFQGNSAPDKSGLPSDRFSAERTGGSVSTLTIQRTQQEDSAVYLCASSPAWSTGELFFGEGSRLTVL.

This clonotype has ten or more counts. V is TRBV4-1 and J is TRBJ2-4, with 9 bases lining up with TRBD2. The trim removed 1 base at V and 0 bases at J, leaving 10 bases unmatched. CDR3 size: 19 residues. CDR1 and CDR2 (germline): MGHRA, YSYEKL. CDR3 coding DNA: TGCGCCAGCAGCCAAGTTCCAGCGGGGGGCTTAATAGCCAAAAACATTCAGTACTTC. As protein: CASSQVPAGGLIAKNIQYF.

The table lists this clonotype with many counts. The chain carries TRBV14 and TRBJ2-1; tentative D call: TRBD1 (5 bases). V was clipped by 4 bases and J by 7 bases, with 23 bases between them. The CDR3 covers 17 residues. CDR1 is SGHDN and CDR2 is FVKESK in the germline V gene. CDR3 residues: CASSRMFSAGSGNEQFF. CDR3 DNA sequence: TGTGCCAGCAGCCGTATGTTTTCGGCAGGGTCGGGTAATGAGCAGTTCTTC.

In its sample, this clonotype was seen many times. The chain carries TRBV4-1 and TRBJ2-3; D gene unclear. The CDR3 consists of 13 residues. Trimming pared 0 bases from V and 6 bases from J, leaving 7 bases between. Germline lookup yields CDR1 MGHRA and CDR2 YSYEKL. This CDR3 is CASSQEGPDTQYF. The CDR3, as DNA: TGCGCCAGCAGCCAAGAAGGGCCGGATACGCAGTATTTT.

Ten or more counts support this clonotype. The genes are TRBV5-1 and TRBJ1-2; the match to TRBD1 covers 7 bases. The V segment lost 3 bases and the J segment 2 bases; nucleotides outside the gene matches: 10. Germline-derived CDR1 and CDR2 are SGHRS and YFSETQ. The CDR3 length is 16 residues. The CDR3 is CASSSGGTAENYGYTF. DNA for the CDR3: TGCGCCAGCAGCTCCGGTGGGACAGCGGAAAACTATGGCTACACCTTC.

The CDR3 nucleotides read TGTGCCATCACGGGGGGCAGAACAGATGAAGCTTTCTTT. It specifies CAITGGRTDEAFF. This chain connects TRBV10-3 to TRBJ1-1; tentatively, D is TRBD1 (6 bases). The length of the CDR3 is 13 residues. The germline V gene has CDR1 ENHRY and CDR2 SYGVKD. V was trimmed by 7 bases and J by 7 bases, leaving 16 bases between them.

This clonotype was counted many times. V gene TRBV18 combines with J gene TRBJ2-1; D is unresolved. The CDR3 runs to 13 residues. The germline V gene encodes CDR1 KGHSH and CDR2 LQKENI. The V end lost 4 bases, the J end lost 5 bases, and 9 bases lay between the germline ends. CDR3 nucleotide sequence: TGTGCCAGCTCACTAGGACCAGACAATGAGCAGTTCTTC. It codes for CASSLGPDNEQFF.

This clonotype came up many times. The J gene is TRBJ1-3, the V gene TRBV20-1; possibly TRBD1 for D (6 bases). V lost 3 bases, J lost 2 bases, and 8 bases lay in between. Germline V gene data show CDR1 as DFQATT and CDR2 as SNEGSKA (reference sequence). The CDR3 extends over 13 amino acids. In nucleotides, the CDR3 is TGCAGTGCTAGTAAGGGGGCTGGAAACACCATATATTTT. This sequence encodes CSASKGAGNTIYF.

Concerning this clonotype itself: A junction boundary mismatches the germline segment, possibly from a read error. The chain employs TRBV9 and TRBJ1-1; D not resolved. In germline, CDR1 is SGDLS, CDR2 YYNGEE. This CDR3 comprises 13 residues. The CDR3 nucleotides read TGTGCCTGCAGCGCCGGAGACACTGTTGAAGCTTTCTTT. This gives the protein CACSAGDTVEAFF.

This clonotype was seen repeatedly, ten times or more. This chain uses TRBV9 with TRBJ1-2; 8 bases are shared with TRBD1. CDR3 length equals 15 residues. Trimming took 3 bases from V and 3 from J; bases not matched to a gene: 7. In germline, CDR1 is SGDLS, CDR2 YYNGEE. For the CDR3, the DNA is TGTGCCAGCAGCGAGGCCAGGGGGCAGGACTATGGCTACACCTTC. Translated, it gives CASSEARGQDYGYTF.

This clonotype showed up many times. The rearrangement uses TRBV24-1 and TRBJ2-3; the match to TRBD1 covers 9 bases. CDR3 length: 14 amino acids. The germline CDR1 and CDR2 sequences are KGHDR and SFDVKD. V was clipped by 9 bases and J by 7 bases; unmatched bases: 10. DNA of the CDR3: TGTGCCACCTCCGGGACAGGGTATGTGTATACGCAGTATTTT. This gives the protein CATSGTGYVYTQYF.

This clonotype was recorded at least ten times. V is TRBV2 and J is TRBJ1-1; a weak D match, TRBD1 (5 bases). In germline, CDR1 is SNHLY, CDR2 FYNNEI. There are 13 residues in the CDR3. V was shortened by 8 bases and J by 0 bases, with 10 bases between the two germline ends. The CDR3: CASRVTVNTEAFF. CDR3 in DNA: TGTGCCAGCCGGGTGACAGTGAACACTGAAGCTTTCTTT.

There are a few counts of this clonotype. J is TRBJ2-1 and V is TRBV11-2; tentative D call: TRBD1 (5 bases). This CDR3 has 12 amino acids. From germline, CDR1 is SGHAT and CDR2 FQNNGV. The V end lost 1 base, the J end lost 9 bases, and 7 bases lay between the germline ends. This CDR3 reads CASSLVRGEQFF. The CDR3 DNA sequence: TGTGCCAGCAGCTTAGTTAGGGGTGAGCAGTTCTTC.

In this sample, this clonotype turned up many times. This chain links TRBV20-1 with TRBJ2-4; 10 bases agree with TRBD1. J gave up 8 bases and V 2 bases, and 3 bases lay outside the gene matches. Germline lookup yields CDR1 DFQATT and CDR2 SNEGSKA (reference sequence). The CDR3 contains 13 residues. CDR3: CSARRQGAYIQYF. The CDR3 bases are TGCAGTGCTAGACGACAGGGGGCTTACATTCAGTACTTC.

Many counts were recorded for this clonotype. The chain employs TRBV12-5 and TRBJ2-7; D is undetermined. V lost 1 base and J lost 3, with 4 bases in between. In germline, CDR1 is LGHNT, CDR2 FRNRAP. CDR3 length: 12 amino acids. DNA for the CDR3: TGTGCTAGTGGTTTGGGGGTCTACGAGCAGTACTTC. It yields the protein CASGLGVYEQYF.

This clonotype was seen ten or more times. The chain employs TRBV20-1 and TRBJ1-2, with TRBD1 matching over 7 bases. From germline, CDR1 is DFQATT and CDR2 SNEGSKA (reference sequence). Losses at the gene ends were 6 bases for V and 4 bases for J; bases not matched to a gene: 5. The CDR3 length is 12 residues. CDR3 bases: TGCAGTGCCCAAGGGACAGTCTATGGCTACACCTTC. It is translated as CSAQGTVYGYTF.

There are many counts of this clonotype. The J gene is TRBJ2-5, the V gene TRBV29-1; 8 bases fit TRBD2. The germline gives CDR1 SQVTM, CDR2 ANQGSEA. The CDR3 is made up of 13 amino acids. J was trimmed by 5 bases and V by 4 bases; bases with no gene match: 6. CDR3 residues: CSVVRSGGETQYF. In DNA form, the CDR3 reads TGCAGCGTTGTGAGGTCGGGGGGGGAGACCCAGTACTTC. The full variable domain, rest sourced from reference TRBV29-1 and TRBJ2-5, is SAVISQKPSRDICQRGTSLTIQCQVDSQVTMMFWYRQQPGQSLTLIATANQGSEATYESGFVIDKFPISRPNLTFSTLTVSNMSPEDSSIYLCSVVRSGGETQYFGPGTRLLVL.

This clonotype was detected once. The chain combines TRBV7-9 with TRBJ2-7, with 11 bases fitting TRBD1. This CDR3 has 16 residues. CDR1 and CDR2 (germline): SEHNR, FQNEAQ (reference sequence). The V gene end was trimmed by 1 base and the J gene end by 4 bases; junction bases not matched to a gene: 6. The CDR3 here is CASSLDGQGARYEQYF. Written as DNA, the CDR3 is TGTGCCAGCAGCTTAGATGGACAGGGGGCGAGGTACGAGCAGTACTTC.

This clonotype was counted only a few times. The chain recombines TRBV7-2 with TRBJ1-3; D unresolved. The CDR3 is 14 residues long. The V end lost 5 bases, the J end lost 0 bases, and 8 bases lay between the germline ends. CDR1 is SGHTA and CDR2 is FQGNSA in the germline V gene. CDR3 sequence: CASSRQFSGNTIYF. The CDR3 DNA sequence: TGTGCCAGCAGCAGACAATTCTCTGGAAACACCATATATTTT. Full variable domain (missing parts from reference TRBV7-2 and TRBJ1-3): GAGVSQSPSNKVTEKGKDVELRCDPISGHTALYWYRQSLGQGLEFLIYFQGNSAPDKSGLPSDRFSAERTGGSVSTLTIQRTQQEDSAVYLCASSRQFSGNTIYFGEGSWLTVV.

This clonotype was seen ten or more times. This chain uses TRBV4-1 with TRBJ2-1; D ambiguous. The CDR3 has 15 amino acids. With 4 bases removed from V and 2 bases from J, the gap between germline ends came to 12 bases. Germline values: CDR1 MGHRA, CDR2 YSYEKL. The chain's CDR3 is CASSRLRNPYNEQFF. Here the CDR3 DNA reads TGCGCCAGCAGCCGCCTCAGAAACCCCTACAATGAGCAGTTCTTC.

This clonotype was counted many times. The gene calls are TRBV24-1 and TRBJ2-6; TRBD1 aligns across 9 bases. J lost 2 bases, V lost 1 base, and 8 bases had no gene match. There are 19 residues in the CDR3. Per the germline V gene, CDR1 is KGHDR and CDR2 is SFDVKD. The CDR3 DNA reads TGTGCCACCAGTGATTTTTCCGGGACAGGGATTGCTGGGGCCAACGTCCTGACTTTC. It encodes CATSDFSGTGIAGANVLTF.

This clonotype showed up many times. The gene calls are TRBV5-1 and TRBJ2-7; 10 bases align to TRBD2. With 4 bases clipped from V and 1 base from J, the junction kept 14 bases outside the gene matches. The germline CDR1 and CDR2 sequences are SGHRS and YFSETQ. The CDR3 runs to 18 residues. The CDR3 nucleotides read TGCGCCAGCAGCCAAAATGCGGCTAGCGGGGGCCGGTCCTACGAGCAGTACTTC. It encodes CASSQNAASGGRSYEQYF.